These 8 T cell receptor beta chains share one sample of origin, sequenced in a study of vaccination effects on CD4 cells after COVID-19. These receptors' targets are unknown. ViraFEST assay sequencing came after antigen-specific CD4+ T cells were expanded with viral peptide pools. Upon completion of roughly ten days in culture, CD4+ T cells were isolated. Either the mRNA-1273 or the BNT162b2 vaccine was given to participants as two doses. Repertoires were generated with immunoSEQ multiplex PCR, while TCRdb's copy carries only in-frame clones and drops some. The sample records fewer than 85,000 clones, under 85% being singletons. The specimen was CD4+ T cells from PBMCs cultured with HCoV-OC43 spike peptides, collected after COVID-19 vaccination. This sample's subset: HCoV-OC43 spike overlapping peptide pool stimulation. These receptors were collected from a human donor who received a COVID-19 vaccine.

This sequence joins TRBV28 and TRBJ1-1; D is ambiguous. Germline V lookup: CDR1 MDHEN, CDR2 SYDVKM. V gave up 7 bases and J gave up 1 base, with 10 bases separating them. This CDR3 is built from 13 residues. This CDR3 reads CASKADTNTEAFF. CDR3 coding DNA: TGTGCCAGCAAGGCAGACACGAACACTGAAGCTTTCTTT.

This clone was observed a handful of times. CDR3 sequence (DNA): TGTGCCATCAGTGAGTCGGACAGAGATAATGAAAAACTGTTTTTT. Translation: CAISESDRDNEKLFF. The chain recombines TRBV10-3 with TRBJ1-4; D is perhaps TRBD1 (6 bases). V shed 0 bases and J shed 4 bases, with 9 bases lying between them. The CDR3 is 15 amino acids. Germline assignment: CDR1 ENHRY and CDR2 SYGVKD.

V gene TRBV7-2 combines with J gene TRBJ2-5; D gene ambiguous. The length of the CDR3 is 12 residues. Germline loops: CDR1 SGHTA, CDR2 FQGNSA. V gave up 6 bases and J gave up 0 bases, with 5 bases separating them. CDR3 protein: CASSSYQETQYF. The DNA of the CDR3 is TGTGCCAGCAGTTCGTACCAAGAGACCCAGTACTTC.

The J gene is TRBJ2-2, the V gene TRBV4-3, with D perhaps being TRBD1 or TRBD2 (6 bases each). CDR1 LGHNA and CDR2 YSLEER come from the germline V gene. The germline V and J ends were trimmed by 2 bases and 3 bases, with 13 bases remaining between them. CDR3 length: 16 amino acids. CDR3 in amino acids: CASSQRGDRDTGELFF. For the CDR3, the DNA is TGCGCCAGCAGCCAAAGGGGGGACCGAGACACCGGGGAGCTGTTTTTT.

The chain links TRBV20-1 to TRBJ2-7; 11 bases match TRBD2. Trimming removed 3 bases from V and 6 bases from J; junction bases left unmatched: 13. CDR3 length: 16 residues. The germline V gene encodes CDR1 DFQATT and CDR2 SNEGSKA (reference sequence). The CDR3 sequence: CSASVAGGAIFSEQYV. The CDR3 DNA follows: TGCAGTGCTAGTGTAGCGGGGGGGGCCATCTTTTCCGAGCAGTACGTC.

The CDR3 protein is CASSPTTPSFNYGYTF. The CDR3, as DNA: TGTGCCAGCAGCCCAACCACCCCCTCCTTTAACTATGGCTACACCTTC. The chain combines TRBV27 with TRBJ1-2; D unclear. CDR1 is MNHEY, CDR2 SMNVEV, per germline (reference sequence). Trimming left V 6 bases short and J 1 base short, with 18 bases between. The CDR3 contains 16 residues.

This chain uses TRBV28 with TRBJ1-2; no reliable D call. The germline V gene has CDR1 MDHEN and CDR2 SYDVKM. Trimming stripped 2 bases from V and 0 bases from J, with 7 bases between. The CDR3 consists of 14 residues. CDR3 residues: CASSLDSANYGYTF. The CDR3 region has the DNA TGTGCCAGCAGTTTAGACTCAGCTAACTATGGCTACACCTTC.

The chain combines TRBV3-1 (or the pseudogene TRBV3-2) with TRBJ2-1; 8 bases map to TRBD2. With V trimmed by 5 bases and J by 7 bases, 10 bases remained unmatched. From germline, CDR1 is LGHDT and CDR2 YNNKEL (reference sequence). This CDR3 is 15 amino acids long. The CDR3 here is CASSTPRTSMNEQFF. The CDR3 DNA reads TGTGCCAGCAGCACCCCGAGGACTAGCATGAATGAGCAGTTCTTC.